Listed here are 9 T cell receptor beta chains from one sample, sequenced in a study of regulatory T cells in long-lasting Graves disease. With iRepertoire HTBI primers and Arm-PCR of CDR3 regions, TCR beta libraries were built. TCRdb re-analysed the multiplex PCR reads in MiXCR, keeping a single row per CDR3 protein. The top ten clones hold 20% to 25% of a sample with 420,000 or so distinct CDR3 sequences, about a sixth of them seen once. Time point reported: newly diagnosed GD, antithyroid drugs for less than 3 months. PBMC-extracted RNA yielded the TCR library. This sample was shared with a second study, whose subject was T cells in Graves' hyperthyroidism and ophthalmopathy.

The sample was peripheral blood mononuclear cells (PBMCs), taken at new diagnosis, from a patient treated with antithyroid drugs. The source of these receptors is a woman younger than 35 with Graves disease.

This clonotype was detected many times. This chain links TRBV15 with TRBJ1-5; D may be TRBD1 (5 bases). Germline V gene sequence: CDR1 LNHNV, CDR2 YYDKDF (reference sequence). This CDR3 has 14 amino acids. V lost 0 bases and J 7 bases, leaving 10 bases between the germline ends. CDR3 in amino acids: CATSRDATVQPQHF. The CDR3 nucleotides are TGTGCCACCAGCAGAGATGCGACAGTCCAGCCCCAGCATTTT.

This chain links TRBV28 with TRBJ2-2; D not certain. Per the germline V gene, CDR1 is MDHEN and CDR2 is SYDVKM. Trimming took 3 bases from V and 3 from J, leaving 14 bases between them. CDR3 length: 16 amino acids. The DNA of the CDR3 is TGTGCCAGCAGTTTTGAGCTAGGGAAATACACCGGGGAGCTGTTTTTT. It encodes CASSFELGKYTGELFF.

V usage is TRBV7-6 and J usage is TRBJ2-6, with a tentative D call TRBD2 (7 bases). CDR3 length equals 14 residues. Trimming cost V 8 bases and J 3 bases, with 11 bases left between them. Germline V gene data show CDR1 as SGHVS and CDR2 as FNYEAQ. CDR3 in amino acids: CASAGAYGANVLTF. The CDR3 bases are TGTGCCAGCGCGGGGGCTTATGGGGCCAACGTCCTGACTTTC.

With respect to this clonotype: This CDR3 fails to terminate in the conserved phenylalanine or tryptophan, so it likely reflects a read error. The chain couples TRBV9 to TRBJ2-2, with 8 bases that match TRBD2. The CDR3 has 16 residues. Germline CDR1 and CDR2: SGDLS and YYNGEE. The V segment lost 2 bases and the J segment 1 base; nucleotides outside the gene matches: 4. In DNA form, the CDR3 reads TGTGCCAGCAGCGTGGTTAGCGGGATGAACACCGGGGAGCTGTTTTCT. This codes for CASSVVSGMNTGELFS.

There are many counts of this clonotype. V is TRBV7-2 and J is TRBJ2-7, with 11 bases aligning to TRBD2. The CDR3 extends over 17 amino acids. V was clipped by 1 base and J by 2 bases; unmatched bases: 7. Germline V lookup: CDR1 SGHTA, CDR2 FQGNSA. DNA of the CDR3: TGTGCCAGCAGCTTAGTAGGTATGGGACTAGCGGCCTACGAGCAGTACTTC. This gives the protein CASSLVGMGLAAYEQYF.

The chain has TRBV24-1 and TRBJ2-5, with a tentative D call TRBD1 (5 bases). Trimming took 4 bases from V and 5 from J, leaving 22 bases between them. This CDR3 has 17 residues. CDR1 is KGHDR, CDR2 SFDVKD, per germline. CDR3: CATSEPQGTIPQETQYF. CDR3 DNA sequence: TGTGCCACCAGTGAACCTCAGGGAACCATACCTCAGGAGACCCAGTACTTC.

This clonotype has a count of ten or more. The rearrangement joins TRBV10-1 to TRBJ2-7, with 8 bases fitting TRBD2. The germline V gene encodes CDR1 WNHNN and CDR2 SYGVQD (reference sequence). After removal of 6 bases from V and 2 bases from J, the junction contained 6 bases not matched to a gene. CDR3 size: 14 residues. The CDR3 here is CASSESGRAYEQYF. CDR3 coding DNA: TGCGCCAGCAGCGAAAGCGGGAGAGCCTACGAGCAGTACTTC.

In this sample, this clonotype turned up many times. The rearrangement joins TRBV11-2 to TRBJ2-7, with 9 bases identical to TRBD2. CDR3 length equals 15 residues. Per the germline V gene, CDR1 is SGHAT and CDR2 is FQNNGV. With 6 bases clipped from V and 5 bases from J, the junction kept 11 bases outside the gene matches. In nucleotides, the CDR3 is TGTGCCAGCAGGCAGTGGGCTAGCGGGAACGACGAGCAGTACTTC. Its translation is CASRQWASGNDEQYF.

This clonotype was observed a handful of times. The chain couples TRBV30 to TRBJ1-6; D not resolved. The CDR3 spans 13 residues. CDR1 and CDR2 from the germline V gene are GTSNPN and SVGIG (reference sequence). V was pared by 2 bases and J by 5 bases, with 7 bases between. The CDR3 here is CAWSFGDNSPLHF. Written as DNA, the CDR3 is TGTGCCTGGAGTTTCGGGGATAATTCACCCCTCCACTTT.